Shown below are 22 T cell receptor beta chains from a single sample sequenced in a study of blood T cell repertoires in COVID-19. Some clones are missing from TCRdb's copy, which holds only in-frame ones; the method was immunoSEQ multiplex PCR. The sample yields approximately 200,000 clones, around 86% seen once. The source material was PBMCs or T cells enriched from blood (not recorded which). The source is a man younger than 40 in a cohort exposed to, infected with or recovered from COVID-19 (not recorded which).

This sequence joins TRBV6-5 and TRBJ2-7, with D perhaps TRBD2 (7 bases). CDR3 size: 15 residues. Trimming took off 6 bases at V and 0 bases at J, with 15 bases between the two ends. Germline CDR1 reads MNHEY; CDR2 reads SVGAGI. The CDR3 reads CASRIGGGTSYEQYF. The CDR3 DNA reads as TGTGCCAGCAGGATTGGGGGGGGCACCTCCTACGAGCAGTACTTC.

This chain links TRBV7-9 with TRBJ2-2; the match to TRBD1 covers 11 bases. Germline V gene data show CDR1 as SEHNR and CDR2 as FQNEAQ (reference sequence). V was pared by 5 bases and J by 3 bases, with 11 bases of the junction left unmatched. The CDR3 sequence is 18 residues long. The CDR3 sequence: CASSPLRRDRGYTGELFF. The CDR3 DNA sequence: TGTGCCAGCAGCCCCCTCCGCCGGGACAGGGGGTACACCGGGGAGCTGTTTTTT.

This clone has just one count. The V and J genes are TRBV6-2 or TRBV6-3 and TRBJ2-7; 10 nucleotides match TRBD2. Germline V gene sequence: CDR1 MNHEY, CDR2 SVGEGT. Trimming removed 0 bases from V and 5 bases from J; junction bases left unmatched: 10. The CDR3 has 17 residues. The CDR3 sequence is CASSYSVVASGSHEQYF. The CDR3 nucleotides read TGTGCCAGCAGTTACTCGGTCGTCGCTAGCGGGAGCCACGAGCAGTACTTC.

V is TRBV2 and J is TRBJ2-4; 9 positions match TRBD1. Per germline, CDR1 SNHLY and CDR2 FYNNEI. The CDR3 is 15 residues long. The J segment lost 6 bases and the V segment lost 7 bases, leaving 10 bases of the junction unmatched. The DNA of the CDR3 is TGTGCCAGCAACTTGGGGGGACAGGGATTAAACATTCAGTACTTC. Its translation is CASNLGGQGLNIQYF.

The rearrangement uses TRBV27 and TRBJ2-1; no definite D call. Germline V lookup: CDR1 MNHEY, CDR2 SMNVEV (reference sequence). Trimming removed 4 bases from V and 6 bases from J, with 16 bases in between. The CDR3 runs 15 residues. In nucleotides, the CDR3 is TGTGCCAGCAGTTCAAACCTTCTCGGTGGCAATGAGCAGTTCTTC. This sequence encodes CASSSNLLGGNEQFF.

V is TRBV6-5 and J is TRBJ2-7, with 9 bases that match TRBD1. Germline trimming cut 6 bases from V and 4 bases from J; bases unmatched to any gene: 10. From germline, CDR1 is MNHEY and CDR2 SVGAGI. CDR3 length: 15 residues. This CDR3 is CASRVTGTGMYEQYF. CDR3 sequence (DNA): TGTGCCAGCAGGGTAACCGGGACAGGGATGTACGAGCAGTACTTC.

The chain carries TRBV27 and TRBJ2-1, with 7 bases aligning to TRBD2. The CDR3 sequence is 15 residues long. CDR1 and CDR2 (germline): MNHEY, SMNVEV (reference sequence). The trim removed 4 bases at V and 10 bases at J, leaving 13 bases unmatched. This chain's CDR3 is CASSSPWGGKDEQFF. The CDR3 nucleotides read TGTGCCAGCAGTTCGCCTTGGGGAGGGAAGGACGAGCAGTTCTTC.

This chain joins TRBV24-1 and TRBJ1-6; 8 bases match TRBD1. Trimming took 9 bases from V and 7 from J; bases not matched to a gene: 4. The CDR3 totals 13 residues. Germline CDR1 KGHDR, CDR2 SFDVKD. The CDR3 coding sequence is TGTGCCACCTCAGGGGGCAACAATTCACCCCTCCACTTT. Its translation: CATSGGNNSPLHF.

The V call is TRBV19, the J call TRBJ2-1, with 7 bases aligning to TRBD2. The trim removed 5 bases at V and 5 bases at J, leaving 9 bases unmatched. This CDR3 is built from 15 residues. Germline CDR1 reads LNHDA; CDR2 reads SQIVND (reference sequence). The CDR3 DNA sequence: TGTGCCAGTAGTCTTACTAGCGCGTCGAACAATGAGCAGTTCTTC. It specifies CASSLTSASNNEQFF.

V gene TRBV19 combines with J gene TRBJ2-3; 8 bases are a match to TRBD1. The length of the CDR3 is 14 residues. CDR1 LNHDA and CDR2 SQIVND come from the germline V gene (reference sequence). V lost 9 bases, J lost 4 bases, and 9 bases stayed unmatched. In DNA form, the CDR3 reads TGTGCCAGCCACCCCAGGACAGGGCCAGATACGCAGTATTTT. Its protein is CASHPRTGPDTQYF.

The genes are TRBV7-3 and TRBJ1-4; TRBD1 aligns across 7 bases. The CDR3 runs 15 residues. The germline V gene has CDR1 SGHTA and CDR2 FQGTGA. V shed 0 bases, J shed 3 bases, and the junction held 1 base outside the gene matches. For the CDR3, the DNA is TGTGCCAGCAGCTTAACAGGGGGCCCTAATGAAAAACTGTTTTTT. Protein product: CASSLTGGPNEKLFF.

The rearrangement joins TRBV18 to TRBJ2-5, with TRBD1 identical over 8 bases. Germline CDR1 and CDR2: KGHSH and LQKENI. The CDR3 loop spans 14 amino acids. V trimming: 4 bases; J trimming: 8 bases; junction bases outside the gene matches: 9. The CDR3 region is CASSLSSDRVTQYF. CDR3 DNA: TGTGCCAGCTCACTGTCCTCGGACAGGGTAACCCAGTACTTC.

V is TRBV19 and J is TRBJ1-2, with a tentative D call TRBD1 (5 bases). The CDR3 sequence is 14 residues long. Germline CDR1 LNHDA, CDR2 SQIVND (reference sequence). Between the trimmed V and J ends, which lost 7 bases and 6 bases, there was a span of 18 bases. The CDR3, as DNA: TGTGCCAGTAAATATTTAGAGAAAGGGGATGGCTACACCTTC. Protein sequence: CASKYLEKGDGYTF.

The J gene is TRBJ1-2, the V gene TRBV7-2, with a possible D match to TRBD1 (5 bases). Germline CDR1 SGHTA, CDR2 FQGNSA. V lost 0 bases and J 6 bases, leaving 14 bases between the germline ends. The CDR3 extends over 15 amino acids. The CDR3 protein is CASSLAAGLEDGYTF. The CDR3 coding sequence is TGTGCCAGCAGCTTAGCAGCAGGGTTAGAGGATGGCTACACCTTC.

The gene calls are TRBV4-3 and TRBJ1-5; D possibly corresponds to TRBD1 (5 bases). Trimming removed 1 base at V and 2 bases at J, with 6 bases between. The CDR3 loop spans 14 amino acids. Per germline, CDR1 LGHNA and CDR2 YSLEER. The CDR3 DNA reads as TGCGCCAGCAGCCAAGTACAGGGCAATCAGCCCCAGCATTTT. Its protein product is CASSQVQGNQPQHF.

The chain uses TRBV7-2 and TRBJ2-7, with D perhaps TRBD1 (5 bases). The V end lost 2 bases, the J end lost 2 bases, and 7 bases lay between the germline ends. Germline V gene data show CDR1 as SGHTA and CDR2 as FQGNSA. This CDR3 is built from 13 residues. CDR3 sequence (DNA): TGTGCCAGCAGCTTACCAGGGCCCTACGAGCAGTACTTC. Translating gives CASSLPGPYEQYF.

The CDR3 spells CASSIDANTGELFF. For the CDR3, the DNA is TGTGCCAGTAGTATAGACGCGAACACCGGGGAGCTGTTTTTT. The genes are TRBV19 and TRBJ2-2; D not certain. The V gene's germline CDR1 is LNHDA and CDR2 SQIVND (reference sequence). The CDR3 has 14 residues. The germline V and J ends were trimmed by 0 bases and 0 bases, with 2 bases remaining between them.

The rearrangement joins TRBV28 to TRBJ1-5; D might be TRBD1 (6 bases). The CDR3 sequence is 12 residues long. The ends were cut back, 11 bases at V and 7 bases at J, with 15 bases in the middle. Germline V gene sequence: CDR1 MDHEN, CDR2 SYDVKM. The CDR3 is CAGRTVDQPQHF. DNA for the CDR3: TGTGCCGGAAGGACAGTGGACCAGCCCCAGCATTTT.

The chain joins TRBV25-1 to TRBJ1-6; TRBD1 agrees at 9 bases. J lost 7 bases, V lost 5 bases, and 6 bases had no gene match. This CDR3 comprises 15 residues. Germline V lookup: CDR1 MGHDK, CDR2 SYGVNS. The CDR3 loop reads CASSRYRGQNSPLHF. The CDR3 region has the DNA TGTGCCAGCAGTAGATACAGGGGGCAGAATTCACCCCTCCACTTT.

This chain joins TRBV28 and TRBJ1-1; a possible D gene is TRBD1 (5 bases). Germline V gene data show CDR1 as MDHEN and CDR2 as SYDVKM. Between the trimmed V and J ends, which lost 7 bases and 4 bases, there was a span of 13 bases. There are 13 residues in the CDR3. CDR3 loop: CASTNPDSTEAFF. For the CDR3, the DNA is TGTGCCAGCACCAACCCAGACAGCACTGAAGCTTTCTTT.

This chain's CDR3 is CASSQGPPGLAGPDPQYF. The CDR3 nucleotides are TGCGCCAGCAGCCAGGGTCCCCCAGGACTAGCGGGGCCTGATCCGCAGTATTTT. The gene calls are TRBV4-1 and TRBJ2-3; TRBD2 matches 12 bases. Germline V CDR1 and CDR2: MGHRA, YSYEKL. The CDR3 is 18 amino acids. J gave up 10 bases and V 3 bases, and 17 bases lay outside the gene matches.

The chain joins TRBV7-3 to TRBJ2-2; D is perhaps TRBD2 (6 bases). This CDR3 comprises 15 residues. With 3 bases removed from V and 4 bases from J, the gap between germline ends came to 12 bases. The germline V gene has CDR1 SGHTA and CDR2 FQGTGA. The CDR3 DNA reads TGTGCCAGCAGCTTTTCGGGAGAACCCACCGGGGAGCTGTTTTTT. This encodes CASSFSGEPTGELFF.